These T cell receptor beta chains were read from a single sample in a study of shared clonotypes between healthy human individuals. Data came from immunoSEQ multiplex PCR; TCRdb stores just in-frame clones and leaves some out. Of over a million clones in the sample, about 80% are singletons; the top ten hold around 1.5%. What was sequenced was memory CD4+ T cells sorted from blood. The receptors stem from a man between 18 and 29 years old in good health. Each CDR3 is given with its conserved first and last residue. Each record gives: CDR3 protein, CDR3 DNA, clone size, CDR3 length, J gene, V gene, D gene. The D gene is left open where the match is weak. Size values are once, few and many counts, or a class for expanded clones, and some rows have none.

CDR3aa: CSVGGANQPQHF
CDR3nt: TGCAGCGTTGGCGGAGCCAATCAGCCCCAGCATTTT
abundance: -
len: 12
j_gene: TRBJ1-5
v_gene: TRBV29-1
d_gene: -

CDR3aa: CSVGQGGSPLHF
CDR3nt: TGCAGCGTTGGACAGGGCGGCTCACCCCTCCACTTT
abundance: -
len: 12
j_gene: TRBJ1-6
v_gene: TRBV29-1
d_gene: TRBD1

CDR3aa: CASSLAGTGGGEQFF
CDR3nt: TGCGCCAGCAGCCTGGCCGGGACAGGGGGCGGTGAGCAGTTCTTC
abundance: -
len: 15
j_gene: TRBJ2-1
v_gene: TRBV5-1
d_gene: TRBD1

CDR3aa: CASSPGKGTYGYTF
CDR3nt: TGTGCCAGCAGCCCCGGGAAGGGCACCTATGGCTACACCTTC
abundance: -
len: 14
j_gene: TRBJ1-2
v_gene: TRBV5-1
d_gene: -

CDR3aa: CASSYQQGGMNGYTF
CDR3nt: TGTGCCAGCAGTTACCAACAGGGTGGGATGAATGGCTACACCTTC
abundance: -
len: 15
j_gene: TRBJ1-2
v_gene: TRBV6-6
d_gene: -

CDR3aa: CASTTIIQETQYF
CDR3nt: TGTGCCAGCACTACGATTATTCAAGAGACCCAGTACTTC
abundance: -
len: 13
j_gene: TRBJ2-5
v_gene: TRBV2
d_gene: -

CDR3aa: CASSLRGYTEAFF
CDR3nt: TGTGCCAGCAGCTTACGGGGATACACTGAAGCTTTCTTT
abundance: few
len: 13
j_gene: TRBJ1-1
v_gene: TRBV7-2
d_gene: -

CDR3aa: CASSPDRAVGQPQHF
CDR3nt: TGTGCCAGCAGCCCCGACAGGGCAGTCGGTCAGCCCCAGCATTTT
abundance: -
len: 15
j_gene: TRBJ1-5
v_gene: TRBV9
d_gene: TRBD1

CDR3aa: CASSPNPTANTGELFF
CDR3nt: TGTGCCAGCAGCCCGAACCCGACAGCTAACACCGGGGAGCTGTTTTTT
abundance: -
len: 16
j_gene: TRBJ2-2
v_gene: TRBV9
d_gene: -

CDR3aa: CASSEARGPSTEAFF
CDR3nt: TGTGCCAGCAGTGAAGCAAGGGGTCCGAGCACTGAAGCTTTCTTT
abundance: -
len: 15
j_gene: TRBJ1-1
v_gene: TRBV2
d_gene: -

CDR3aa: CASSVREKETQYF
CDR3nt: TGTGCCAGCAGTGTGCGGGAAAAAGAGACCCAGTACTTC
abundance: once
len: 13
j_gene: TRBJ2-5
v_gene: TRBV2
d_gene: -

CDR3aa: CASSQEAADNQPQHF
CDR3nt: TGTGCCAGCAGCCAAGAGGCGGCAGATAATCAGCCCCAGCATTTT
abundance: -
len: 15
j_gene: TRBJ1-5
v_gene: TRBV4-2
d_gene: -

CDR3aa: CASSQDHVLASGSYNEQFF
CDR3nt: TGCGCCAGCAGCCAAGATCATGTTTTGGCTAGCGGGTCCTACAATGAGCAGTTCTTC
abundance: -
len: 19
j_gene: TRBJ2-1
v_gene: TRBV4-3
d_gene: TRBD2

CDR3aa: CATSREGQGRGYTF
CDR3nt: TGTGCCACCAGCAGAGAAGGCCAGGGAAGAGGCTACACCTTC
abundance: many
len: 14
j_gene: TRBJ1-2
v_gene: TRBV15
d_gene: -

CDR3aa: CASSFLKVGSNQPQHF
CDR3nt: TGTGCCAGTAGTTTCCTAAAGGTCGGTAGCAATCAGCCCCAGCATTTT
abundance: -
len: 16
j_gene: TRBJ1-5
v_gene: TRBV19
d_gene: -

CDR3aa: CASSPLEVGGTYEQYF
CDR3nt: TGTGCCAGCAGCCCCCTCGAGGTGGGAGGCACCTACGAGCAGTACTTC
abundance: -
len: 16
j_gene: TRBJ2-7
v_gene: TRBV7-2
d_gene: -

CDR3aa: CASSPGGGRLQGTEAFF
CDR3nt: TGTGCCAGCAGCCCCGGCGGGGGACGTCTGCAAGGGACTGAAGCTTTCTTT
abundance: -
len: 17
j_gene: TRBJ1-1
v_gene: TRBV7-8
d_gene: -

CDR3aa: CASSFGFSTDTQYF
CDR3nt: TGTGCCAGCAGCTTCGGGTTTAGCACAGATACGCAGTATTTT
abundance: -
len: 14
j_gene: TRBJ2-3
v_gene: TRBV11-2
d_gene: -

CDR3aa: CASSLGGGKETQYF
CDR3nt: TGCGCCAGCAGCTTGGGTGGGGGGAAAGAGACCCAGTACTTC
abundance: -
len: 14
j_gene: TRBJ2-5
v_gene: TRBV5-1
d_gene: -

CDR3aa: CASSQVGQDYGYTF
CDR3nt: TGTGCCAGCAGCCAAGTGGGACAGGATTATGGCTACACCTTC
abundance: -
len: 14
j_gene: TRBJ1-2
v_gene: TRBV4-2
d_gene: TRBD1

CDR3aa: CASSLAVGQGAYF
CDR3nt: -
abundance: -
len: 13
j_gene: TRBJ2-4
v_gene: TRBV7-2
d_gene: -

CDR3aa: CASSLFTTPNEKLFF
CDR3nt: TGTGCCAGCAGCTTATTTACGACCCCTAATGAAAAACTGTTTTTT
abundance: many
len: 15
j_gene: TRBJ1-4
v_gene: TRBV7-6
d_gene: -

CDR3aa: CASSPQGLAGGLVKTQYF
CDR3nt: TGTGCCAGCAGCCCCCAAGGTCTAGCGGGAGGGCTGGTCAAGACCCAGTACTTC
abundance: -
len: 18
j_gene: TRBJ2-5
v_gene: TRBV9
d_gene: TRBD2

CDR3aa: CASSVERGTQYF
CDR3nt: TGTGCCAGCAGCGTCGAACGGGGTACGCAGTATTTT
abundance: -
len: 12
j_gene: TRBJ2-3
v_gene: TRBV9
d_gene: -

CDR3aa: CASSLEAGTLSNEKLFF
CDR3nt: TGTGCCAGCAGCTTGGAGGCAGGGACCCTTTCTAATGAAAAACTGTTTTTT
abundance: -
len: 17
j_gene: TRBJ1-4
v_gene: TRBV5-5
d_gene: -

CDR3aa: CAWSGGFAKNIQYF
CDR3nt: TGTGCCTGGTCGGGAGGGTTCGCCAAAAACATTCAGTACTTC
abundance: -
len: 14
j_gene: TRBJ2-4
v_gene: TRBV30
d_gene: TRBD2

CDR3aa: CASGVSYEQYF
CDR3nt: TGTGCCAGCGGCGTCTCCTACGAGCAGTACTTC
abundance: few
len: 11
j_gene: TRBJ2-7
v_gene: TRBV6-1
d_gene: -

CDR3aa: CASSASGGGNNEQFF
CDR3nt: TGTGCCAGCAGTGCTAGCGGGGGGGGTAACAATGAGCAGTTCTTC
abundance: many
len: 15
j_gene: TRBJ2-1
v_gene: TRBV2
d_gene: TRBD2

CDR3aa: CASSFSRGAGANVLTF
CDR3nt: TGCGCCAGCAGTTTTTCCAGGGGAGCTGGGGCCAACGTCCTGACTTTC
abundance: -
len: 16
j_gene: TRBJ2-6
v_gene: TRBV5-1
d_gene: -

CDR3aa: CASSRLEPETQYF
CDR3nt: TGCGCCAGCAGCCGACTAGAGCCAGAGACCCAGTACTTC
abundance: few
len: 13
j_gene: TRBJ2-5
v_gene: TRBV4-1
d_gene: -

CDR3aa: CASSWTGNGYTF
CDR3nt: TGTGCCAGCAGCTGGACAGGGAATGGCTACACCTTC
abundance: -
len: 12
j_gene: TRBJ1-2
v_gene: TRBV5-5
d_gene: TRBD1

CDR3aa: CASSRSGAGELFF
CDR3nt: TGTGCCAGCAGCCGATCTGGGGCCGGGGAGCTGTTTTTT
abundance: once
len: 13
j_gene: TRBJ2-2
v_gene: TRBV7-8
d_gene: -

CDR3aa: CSVEQGVGSEQFF
CDR3nt: TGCAGCGTTGAGCAGGGGGTCGGAAGTGAGCAGTTCTTC
abundance: -
len: 13
j_gene: TRBJ2-1
v_gene: TRBV29-1
d_gene: TRBD1

CDR3aa: CAIRAEDNSPLHF
CDR3nt: TGTGCCATCAGGGCAGAAGATAATTCACCCCTCCACTTT
abundance: -
len: 13
j_gene: TRBJ1-6
v_gene: TRBV10-3
d_gene: -

CDR3aa: CASSSNGGGTEAFF
CDR3nt: TGTGCCAGCAGCTCTAACGGGGGAGGGACTGAAGCTTTCTTT
abundance: -
len: 14
j_gene: TRBJ1-1
v_gene: TRBV7-8
d_gene: -

CDR3aa: CASSLHGDRGTF
CDR3nt: TGTGCCAGCAGTTTACACGGGGACAGGGGAACCTTC
abundance: -
len: 12
j_gene: TRBJ2-7
v_gene: TRBV6-6
d_gene: TRBD1

CDR3aa: CASSNPQGYGYTF
CDR3nt: TGTGCCAGCAGCAACCCCCAGGGGTATGGCTACACCTTC
abundance: -
len: 13
j_gene: TRBJ1-2
v_gene: TRBV11-2
d_gene: -

CDR3aa: CASRTGTGYNSPLHF
CDR3nt: TGTGCCAGTAGAACTGGGACAGGCTATAATTCACCCCTCCACTTT
abundance: few
len: 15
j_gene: TRBJ1-6
v_gene: TRBV19
d_gene: TRBD1

CDR3aa: CASGLVASGTGELFF
CDR3nt: TGTGCTAGTGGTTTGGTAGCTTCGGGCACCGGGGAGCTGTTTTTT
abundance: -
len: 15
j_gene: TRBJ2-2
v_gene: TRBV12-5
d_gene: -

CDR3aa: CASSQDDSPTEAFF
CDR3nt: TGCGCCAGCAGCCAAGACGACAGCCCCACTGAAGCTTTCTTT
abundance: -
len: 14
j_gene: TRBJ1-1
v_gene: TRBV5-1
d_gene: -

CDR3aa: CASSLMQGVLNTEAFF
CDR3nt: TGCGCCAGCAGCTTGATGCAGGGGGTTCTGAACACTGAAGCTTTCTTT
abundance: -
len: 16
j_gene: TRBJ1-1
v_gene: TRBV5-1
d_gene: TRBD1

CDR3aa: CASSLSSGRIPYEQYF
CDR3nt: TGTGCCAGCAGCTTATCTAGCGGGAGGATTCCTTACGAGCAGTACTTC
abundance: once
len: 16
j_gene: TRBJ2-7
v_gene: TRBV7-2
d_gene: TRBD2

CDR3aa: CASSKREGETQYF
CDR3nt: TGTGCCAGTAGTAAACGGGAAGGAGAGACCCAGTACTTC
abundance: -
len: 13
j_gene: TRBJ2-5
v_gene: TRBV19
d_gene: -

CDR3aa: CASTAGGWSNQPQHF
CDR3nt: TGTGCCAGCACCGCGGGGGGATGGAGCAATCAGCCCCAGCATTTT
abundance: -
len: 15
j_gene: TRBJ1-5
v_gene: TRBV6-1
d_gene: -

CDR3aa: CAWSRGTALTGGYTF
CDR3nt: TGTGCCTGGAGTCGGGGGACGGCACTAACTGGTGGCTACACCTTC
abundance: -
len: 15
j_gene: TRBJ1-2
v_gene: TRBV30
d_gene: -

CDR3aa: CASSVGGQSNYGYTF
CDR3nt: TGTGCCAGCAGCGTAGGCGGACAGTCAAACTATGGCTACACCTTC
abundance: -
len: 15
j_gene: TRBJ1-2
v_gene: TRBV9
d_gene: -

CDR3aa: CAWSDRGEKLFF
CDR3nt: TGTGCCTGGAGTGACAGGGGTGAAAAACTGTTTTTT
abundance: few
len: 12
j_gene: TRBJ1-4
v_gene: TRBV30
d_gene: TRBD1

CDR3aa: CASSQLDNSPLHF
CDR3nt: TGTGCCAGTAGTCAACTAGATAATTCACCCCTCCACTTT
abundance: -
len: 13
j_gene: TRBJ1-6
v_gene: TRBV19
d_gene: -

CDR3aa: CSVVGAYNEQFF
CDR3nt: TGCAGCGTTGTAGGGGCCTACAATGAGCAGTTCTTC
abundance: -
len: 12
j_gene: TRBJ2-1
v_gene: TRBV29-1
d_gene: -

CDR3aa: CASSQGAQETQYF
CDR3nt: TGTGCCAGCTCACAGGGGGCGCAGGAGACCCAGTACTTC
abundance: -
len: 13
j_gene: TRBJ2-5
v_gene: TRBV18
d_gene: TRBD1

CDR3aa: CASTARPGTPYGYTF
CDR3nt: TGCGCCAGCACCGCCCGACCCGGGACACCCTATGGCTACACCTTC
abundance: -
len: 15
j_gene: TRBJ1-2
v_gene: TRBV5-1
d_gene: -

CDR3aa: CASSAGTGRTDTQYF
CDR3nt: TGTGCCAGCAGTGCAGGGACAGGGAGAACAGATACGCAGTATTTT
abundance: -
len: 15
j_gene: TRBJ2-3
v_gene: TRBV2
d_gene: TRBD1

CDR3aa: CASSLNLGDEYGYTF
CDR3nt: TGTGCCAGCAGCTTAAATTTAGGGGACGAATATGGCTACACCTTC
abundance: -
len: 15
j_gene: TRBJ1-2
v_gene: TRBV11-2
d_gene: -

CDR3aa: CATQGFDGNTIYF
CDR3nt: TGTGCCACCCAGGGTTTTGATGGCAACACCATATATTTT
abundance: few
len: 13
j_gene: TRBJ1-3
v_gene: TRBV10-3
d_gene: -

CDR3aa: CGLGGDLEQFF
CDR3nt: TGCGGGCTGGGCGGGGATCTTGAGCAGTTCTTC
abundance: -
len: 11
j_gene: TRBJ2-1
v_gene: TRBV29-1
d_gene: -

CDR3aa: CASRTGTGGEKLFF
CDR3nt: TGTGCCAGCAGGACCGGGACAGGAGGTGAAAAACTGTTTTTT
abundance: -
len: 14
j_gene: TRBJ1-4
v_gene: TRBV14
d_gene: TRBD1

CDR3aa: CASSLRGQRTEAFF
CDR3nt: TGTGCCAGCAGCCTTCGCGGACAAAGAACTGAAGCTTTCTTT
abundance: -
len: 14
j_gene: TRBJ1-1
v_gene: TRBV11-2
d_gene: -